This record concerns one T cell receptor beta chain sequence. Its antigen is unknown. One junction end disagrees with the germline gene, perhaps due to a read error. The data were obtained in a study of cytomegalovirus exposure and HLA in healthy donors. General study points: The authors later linked a missense DCLRE1C variant to TCR beta V- and J-gene trimming.

It was with 60 Vbeta and 13 Jbeta primers that the PCR ran. Produced via immunoSEQ multiplex PCR; TCRdb's table is partial and in-frame only. Of 150,000 to 200,000 clones listed, around 83% were seen once; the top ten hold approximately 0.87%. Germline V CDR1 and CDR2: MNHEY, SVGAGI. The CDR3 runs 16 residues. The chain uses TRBV6-5 and TRBJ1-4, with D maybe TRBD1 (6 bases). The receptor comes from a girl aged 2-9 years in good health and CMV-seropositive. Material for sequencing was PBMCs. The CDR3 protein is CASSYSSWTVNEKLFF. The CDR3 DNA reads as TGTGCCAGCAGTTACTCGAGTTGGACAGTCAATGAGAAACTGTTTTTT.